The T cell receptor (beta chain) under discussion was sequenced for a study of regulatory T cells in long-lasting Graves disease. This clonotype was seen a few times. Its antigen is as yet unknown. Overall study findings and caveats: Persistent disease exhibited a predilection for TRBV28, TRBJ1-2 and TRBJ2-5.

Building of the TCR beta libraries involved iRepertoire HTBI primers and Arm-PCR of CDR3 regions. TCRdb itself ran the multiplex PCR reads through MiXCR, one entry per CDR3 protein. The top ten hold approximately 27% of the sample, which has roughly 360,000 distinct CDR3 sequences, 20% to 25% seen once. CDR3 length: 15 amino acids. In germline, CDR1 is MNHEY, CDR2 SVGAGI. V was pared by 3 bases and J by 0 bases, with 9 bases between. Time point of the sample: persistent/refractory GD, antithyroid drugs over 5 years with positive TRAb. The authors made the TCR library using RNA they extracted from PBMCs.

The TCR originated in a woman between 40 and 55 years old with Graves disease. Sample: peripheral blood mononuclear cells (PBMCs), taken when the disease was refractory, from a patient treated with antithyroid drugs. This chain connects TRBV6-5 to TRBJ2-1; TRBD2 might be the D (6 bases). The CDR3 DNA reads TGTGCCAGCAGTTATCGGGGGAGCTCCTACAATGAGCAGTTCTTC. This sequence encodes CASSYRGSSYNEQFF.